Included here is one T cell receptor beta chain sequence, with context. These data come from a study of T cell responses to AZD1222 COVID-19 vaccine. About the research overall: Researchers grouped second doses given at about 4 or about 12 weeks into one pool.

Trimming cost V 2 bases and J 9 bases, with 13 bases left between them. CDR1 is KGHSH, CDR2 LQKENI, per germline. The CDR3 has 13 amino acids. TCRdb's copy holds only in-frame clones and misses some; the assay was immunoSEQ multiplex PCR. This sample yields approximately 130,000 clones, of which over 90% are seen a single time; about 1% belongs to the top ten. This chain uses TRBV18 with TRBJ1-2, with D possibly being TRBD1 (5 bases). This TCR came from an adult in good health. Sequences were derived from peripheral blood, sampled on day 0 of AZD1222 vaccination. The CDR3 sequence: CASSPILEDSYTF. The CDR3 nucleotides read TGTGCCAGCTCACCAATTCTAGAGGACAGCTACACCTTC. Using reference TRBV18 and TRBJ1-2 for the parts outside the CDR3, the full variable domain is NAGVMQNPRHLVRRRGQEARLRCSPMKGHSHVYWYRQLPEEGLKFMVYLQKENIIDESGMPKERFSAEFPKEGPSILRIQQVVRGDSAAYFCASSPILEDSYTFGSGTRLTVV.